Listed below are T cell receptor beta chains from one sample, sequenced in a study of blood T cell repertoires in COVID-19. Clones were sequenced by immunoSEQ multiplex PCR, and TCRdb holds only the in-frame ones, with some missing. The table lists a few hundred thousand clones, 86% of them singletons. Sequenced sample: peripheral blood. The receptors derive from a woman between 50 and 59 years old with acute or convalescent COVID-19. Both conserved end residues are part of each CDR3. The D gene is left open where the match is weak. Size is omitted from some rows. Given values are once, few, many or a class for expanded clones.

D: .
J: TRBJ2-7
V: TRBV25-1
size: .
CDR3: CASSDGGTSSYEQYF
DNA: TGTGCCAGCAGTGACGGCGGGACCTCCTCCTACGAGCAGTACTTC

D: TRBD2
J: TRBJ2-3
V: TRBV7-9
size: .
CDR3: CAIAEGLRSTDTQYF
DNA: TGTGCCATCGCCGAGGGACTACGAAGCACAGATACGCAGTATTTT

D: TRBD1
J: TRBJ2-1
V: TRBV29-1
size: .
CDR3: CSVGQGSHEQFF
DNA: TGCAGCGTCGGACAGGGTTCGCATGAGCAGTTCTTC

D: .
J: TRBJ1-1
V: TRBV27
size: .
CDR3: CASSTPTGKANTEAFF
DNA: TGTGCCAGCAGTACTCCTACAGGGAAGGCAAACACTGAAGCTTTCTTT

D: .
J: TRBJ1-2
V: TRBV27
size: .
CDR3: CASSLAGFNYGYTF
DNA: TGTGCCAGCAGCCTTGCAGGGTTCAACTATGGCTACACCTTC

D: TRBD1
J: TRBJ1-2
V: TRBV3-1/TRBV3-2
size: .
CDR3: CASIVQGANYGYTF
DNA: TGTGCCAGCATAGTTCAGGGGGCGAACTATGGCTACACCTTC

D: .
J: TRBJ2-5
V: TRBV6-2/TRBV6-3
size: .
CDR3: CASSYGWGRIEETQYF
DNA: TGTGCCAGCAGTTACGGCTGGGGGAGGATCGAAGAGACCCAGTACTTC

D: .
J: TRBJ2-5
V: TRBV7-9
size: .
CDR3: CASSLSGEETQYF
DNA: TGTGCCAGCAGCTTATCGGGTGAAGAGACCCAGTACTTC

D: TRBD2
J: TRBJ2-1
V: TRBV7-2
size: .
CDR3: CASSLARRLAENEQFF
DNA: TGTGCCAGCAGCTTAGCGCGTAGGCTAGCGGAAAATGAGCAGTTCTTC

D: TRBD1
J: TRBJ1-5
V: TRBV2
size: few
CDR3: CASSVPGTGTFSNQPQHF
DNA: TGTGCCAGCAGTGTACCCGGGACAGGGACGTTTAGCAATCAGCCCCAGCATTTT

D: TRBD2
J: TRBJ2-3
V: TRBV4-2
size: .
CDR3: CASSQLSGRAPYTQYF
DNA: TGTGCCAGCAGCCAACTGAGCGGGAGGGCCCCATATACGCAGTATTTT

D: TRBD1
J: TRBJ1-1
V: TRBV28
size: .
CDR3: CASSPYPDRAAFF
DNA: TGTGCCAGCAGCCCCTACCCTGACAGGGCGGCTTTCTTT

D: TRBD2
J: TRBJ2-3
V: TRBV5-4
size: .
CDR3: CASSLASGSTDTQYF
DNA: TGTGCCAGCAGCTTGGCTAGCGGGAGCACAGATACGCAGTATTTT

D: TRBD1
J: TRBJ1-1
V: TRBV18
size: .
CDR3: CASSPQGAVPEAFF
DNA: TGTGCCAGCTCTCCACAGGGGGCGGTTCCTGAAGCTTTCTTT

D: TRBD1
J: TRBJ2-3
V: TRBV2
size: .
CDR3: CASNRGADTQYF
DNA: TGTGCCAGCAACAGGGGGGCAGATACGCAGTATTTT

D: TRBD1
J: TRBJ2-7
V: TRBV27
size: .
CDR3: CASSLGTGGHEQYF
DNA: TGTGCCAGCAGTTTAGGAACAGGGGGCCACGAGCAGTACTTC